The 27 T cell receptor beta chains in this list originate from one sample, sequenced in a study of blood T cell repertoires in COVID-19. This table comes from immunoSEQ multiplex PCR, and its TCRdb copy is limited to in-frame clones, with some not included. The table records around 46,000 clones, roughly 86% of them present only once. The material sequenced was peripheral blood. Receptor source: a man in his fifties or sixties with active or convalescent COVID-19.

This chain uses TRBV7-9 with TRBJ1-3, with D perhaps matching TRBD1 (5 bases). The germline CDR1 and CDR2 sequences are SEHNR and FQNEAQ (reference sequence). This CDR3 contains 14 residues. The germline V and J ends were trimmed by 2 bases and 7 bases, with 12 bases remaining between them. The chain's CDR3 is CASSLSGNFNTIYF. CDR3 nucleotide sequence: TGTGCCAGCAGCTTATCAGGGAATTTCAACACCATATATTTT.

This clone was observed once. The chain recombines TRBV6-1 with TRBJ2-1; 8 positions agree with TRBD1. Germline V gene data show CDR1 as MNHNS and CDR2 as SASEGT. The V gene end was trimmed by 2 bases and the J gene end by 5 bases; junction bases not matched to a gene: 5. The CDR3 has 15 residues. CDR3 loop: CASSEIWGQDNEQFF. For the CDR3, the DNA is TGTGCCAGCAGTGAAATTTGGGGACAGGACAATGAGCAGTTCTTC.

V gene TRBV24-1 combines with J gene TRBJ1-1; D remains ambiguous. This CDR3 spans 13 amino acids. The V gene's germline CDR1 is KGHDR and CDR2 SFDVKD. The germline V and J ends were trimmed by 4 bases and 1 base, with 6 bases remaining between them. The CDR3 is CATSDYRNTEAFF. The CDR3 DNA follows: TGTGCCACCAGTGACTACAGGAACACTGAAGCTTTCTTT.

The rearrangement links TRBV11-2 to TRBJ2-7, with D perhaps TRBD1 (5 bases). The CDR3 is 13 residues long. Germline V gene lookup returns CDR1 SGHAT and CDR2 FQNNGV. The V gene lost 5 bases and the J gene lost 6 bases, with 14 bases spanning the gap. The CDR3 DNA is TGTGCCAGCAGCCCTGGGTTGGGGCTCGAGCAGTACTTC. Protein sequence: CASSPGLGLEQYF.

The sample holds one count of this clone. The chain recombines TRBV12-3 or TRBV12-4 with TRBJ1-2; perhaps TRBD1 as D (6 bases). The V end was cut by 3 bases, the J end by 4 bases, with 9 bases between. The length of the CDR3 is 13 residues. The chain's CDR3 is CASSLDSSYGYTF. CDR3 DNA sequence: TGTGCCAGCAGTTTGGACAGCTCCTATGGCTACACCTTC.

This chain uses TRBV7-2 with TRBJ2-2; 8 positions match TRBD1. CDR3 size: 16 residues. Trimming at V came to 1 base and at J to 4 bases, leaving 5 bases not matched to a gene. Germline V gives CDR1 SGHTA, CDR2 FQGNSA. DNA for the CDR3: TGTGCCAGCAGCTTAGGCGGACAGGGCGGCACCGGGGAGCTGTTTTTT. Translation: CASSLGGQGGTGELFF.

The chain carries TRBV2 and TRBJ2-2, with 14 bases identical to TRBD2. V trimming: 4 bases; J trimming: 5 bases; junction bases outside the gene matches: 9. The CDR3 consists of 18 residues. Germline lookup yields CDR1 SNHLY and CDR2 FYNNEI. This CDR3 is CASSATGTSGGGTGELFF. The DNA of the CDR3 is TGTGCCAGCAGTGCCACCGGGACTAGCGGGGGCGGGACCGGGGAGCTGTTTTTT.

J is TRBJ2-5 and V is TRBV11-2; the match to TRBD1 covers 8 bases. Trimming took 4 bases from V and 4 from J; bases not matched to a gene: 2. Per the germline V gene, CDR1 is SGHAT and CDR2 is FQNNGV. CDR3 length: 13 amino acids. As DNA, the CDR3 is TGTGCCAGCAGCTCGGACAGGGTAGAGACCCAGTACTTC. Protein sequence: CASSSDRVETQYF.

The V gene is TRBV28, the J gene TRBJ1-1, with a tentative D call TRBD1 (5 bases). Trimming cost V 1 base and J 5 bases, with 14 bases left between them. The CDR3 is made up of 15 amino acids. The germline V gene encodes CDR1 MDHEN and CDR2 SYDVKM. CDR3 DNA: TGTGCCAGCAGTTTATCGTTCGGGGGACGGACTGAAGCTTTCTTT. This encodes CASSLSFGGRTEAFF. Looking up the rest from reference TRBV28 and TRBJ1-1 gives the full variable domain: DVKVTQSSRYLVKRTGEKVFLECVQDMDHENMFWYRQDPGLGLRLIYFSYDVKMKEKGDIPEGYSVSREKKERFSLILESASTNQTSMYLCASSLSFGGRTEAFFGQGTRLTVV.

CDR3 residues: CASSPGGGAFSEQYF. CDR3 bases: TGTGCCAGCTCACCAGGCGGGGGGGCCTTCTCCGAGCAGTACTTC. V gene TRBV18 combines with J gene TRBJ2-7, with 9 nucleotides matching TRBD2. Trimming removed 2 bases from V and 6 bases from J; junction bases left unmatched: 8. The CDR3 runs 15 residues. Germline loops: CDR1 KGHSH, CDR2 LQKENI.

This chain uses TRBV18 with TRBJ1-3; unclear D gene. This CDR3 has 16 residues. The germline gives CDR1 KGHSH, CDR2 LQKENI. The germline V and J ends were trimmed by 4 bases and 0 bases, with 13 bases remaining between them. The CDR3 DNA reads as TGTGCCAGCTCACTAACGCCCGGTGACTCTGGAAACACCATATATTTT. This gives the protein CASSLTPGDSGNTIYF.

The chain carries TRBV28 and TRBJ2-7, with 7 positions matching TRBD2. The CDR3 length is 14 residues. The germline V gene encodes CDR1 MDHEN and CDR2 SYDVKM. The junction had 7 bases not matched to a gene; V was cut back by 4 bases and J by 4 bases. The CDR3 DNA reads as TGTGCCAGCAGTTCCAGGGAGGGTTCGTACGAGCAGTACTTC. Its protein is CASSSREGSYEQYF.

CDR3 bases: TGTGCCAGCAGTTTGAGGCAGCCCCAGCATTTT. This gives the protein CASSLRQPQHF. This chain joins TRBV28 and TRBJ1-5, with D unresolved. Trimming pared 3 bases from V and 7 bases from J, leaving 4 bases between. CDR3 length equals 11 residues. CDR1 MDHEN and CDR2 SYDVKM come from the germline V gene.

In this sample, this clone turned up a few times. This sequence joins TRBV7-3 and TRBJ2-3; 11 bases align to TRBD2. The CDR3 consists of 18 residues. With 0 bases clipped from V and 2 bases from J, the junction kept 7 bases outside the gene matches. CDR1 and CDR2 (germline): SGHTA, FQGTGA. DNA of the CDR3: TGTGCCAGCAGCTTAACGTCGACTAGCGGGGCACTCACAGATACGCAGTATTTT. It codes for CASSLTSTSGALTDTQYF. Full variable domain (remainder filled in from reference TRBV7-3 and TRBJ2-3): GAGVSQTPSNKVTEKGKYVELRCDPISGHTALYWYRQSLGQGPEFLIYFQGTGAADDSGLPNDRFFAVRPEGSVSTLKIQRTERGDSAVYLCASSLTSTSGALTDTQYFGPGTRLTVL.

CDR3 residues: CASSAGTSAFSTDTQYF. The CDR3 region has the DNA TGTGCCAGCAGCGCCGGGACTAGCGCTTTTAGCACAGATACGCAGTATTTT. The chain employs TRBV9 and TRBJ2-3; 10 bases line up with TRBD2. The CDR3 spans 17 residues. J gave up 0 bases and V 3 bases, and 7 bases lay outside the gene matches. The germline V gene encodes CDR1 SGDLS and CDR2 YYNGEE. The full variable domain, completed using reference TRBV9 and TRBJ2-3, is DSGVTQTPKHLITATGQRVTLRCSPRSGDLSVYWYQQSLDQGLQFLIQYYNGEERAKGNILERFSAQQFPDLHSELNLSSLELGDSALYFCASSAGTSAFSTDTQYFGPGTRLTVL.

J is TRBJ2-7 and V is TRBV15; D might be TRBD1 (6 bases). Between the trimmed V and J ends, which lost 4 bases and 3 bases, there was a span of 13 bases. Germline V gene data show CDR1 as LNHNV and CDR2 as YYDKDF (reference sequence). The CDR3 consists of 14 residues. The CDR3 DNA reads TGTGCCACCAGCACGCTGGACAGTTACTACGAGCAGTACTTC. As protein: CATSTLDSYYEQYF.

This chain links TRBV6-6 with TRBJ1-1; a possible D gene is TRBD1 (6 bases). Between the trimmed V and J ends, which lost 6 bases and 2 bases, there was a span of 16 bases. CDR3 size: 15 residues. Germline loops: CDR1 MNHNY, CDR2 SVGAGI (reference sequence). Written as DNA, the CDR3 is TGTGCCAGCAGAAAACAGGGCGAGGGAAACACTGAAGCTTTCTTT. Translation gives CASRKQGEGNTEAFF.

V is TRBV28 and J is TRBJ1-1; TRBD1 is a possible D gene (6 bases). The CDR3 covers 11 residues. V was pared by 9 bases and J by 11 bases, with 16 bases between. Germline V gives CDR1 MDHEN, CDR2 SYDVKM. CDR3 region: CASGQPSFAFF. The CDR3 DNA is TGTGCCAGTGGACAGCCATCCTTTGCTTTCTTT.

This clone was seen a few times. The V call is TRBV19, the J call TRBJ2-7, with D tentatively TRBD2 (6 bases). Germline lookup yields CDR1 LNHDA and CDR2 SQIVND (reference sequence). The germline V and J ends were trimmed by 7 bases and 4 bases, with 14 bases remaining between them. The CDR3 runs 13 residues. The CDR3 loop is CASTPPGGYEQYF. The CDR3, as DNA: TGTGCCAGTACCCCCCCCGGGGGTTACGAGCAGTACTTC.

This clone was seen a few times. The chain employs TRBV21-1 and TRBJ1-2; TRBD1, the table's D call, lacks a check against the DNA. TRBV21-1 is given as a pseudogene. CDR3 length: 19 residues. DNA of the CDR3: TGTGCCAGCAGCAGCCTCCCCGGGGGACAGGGGGCGCGCTGCTATGGCTACACCTTC. Its protein product is CASSSLPGGQGARCYGYTF.

The chain joins TRBV3-1 (or the pseudogene TRBV3-2) to TRBJ1-2; TRBD1 matches at 7 bases. From germline, CDR1 is LGHDT and CDR2 YNNKEL (reference sequence). The CDR3 is made up of 16 amino acids. J lost 2 bases, V lost 1 base, and 7 bases had no gene match. This CDR3 is CASSQVGTVKNYGYTF. In DNA form, the CDR3 reads TGTGCCAGCAGCCAAGTAGGGACAGTCAAAAACTATGGCTACACCTTC.

This sequence joins TRBV7-9 and TRBJ2-7; D is possibly TRBD2 (5 bases). Trimming removed 5 bases from V and 3 bases from J, with 17 bases in between. Germline V CDR1 and CDR2: SEHNR, FQNEAQ (reference sequence). This CDR3 comprises 15 residues. The CDR3 sequence: CASSPGPHGGYEQYF. The CDR3 nucleotides are TGTGCCAGCAGCCCTGGTCCTCACGGAGGCTACGAGCAGTACTTC.

The chain joins TRBV6-1 to TRBJ1-1, with 9 bases identical to TRBD1. With 5 bases clipped from V and 2 bases from J, the junction kept 3 bases outside the gene matches. CDR3 length equals 14 residues. CDR1 is MNHNS and CDR2 is SASEGT in the germline V gene. CDR3 residues: CASSQDRGNTEAFF. The CDR3 DNA reads TGTGCCAGCAGTCAGGACAGGGGAAACACTGAAGCTTTCTTT.

The chain links TRBV19 to TRBJ2-1; TRBD2 matches at 9 bases. CDR3 length: 14 amino acids. With 4 bases clipped from V and 7 bases from J, the junction kept 5 bases outside the gene matches. CDR1 LNHDA and CDR2 SQIVND come from the germline V gene (reference sequence). In DNA, the CDR3 is TGTGCCAGTAGTAGCGGGGGGGCCCAGAATGAGCAGTTCTTC. The encoded protein is CASSSGGAQNEQFF.

This chain uses TRBV6-5 with TRBJ2-7; 8 bases are shared with TRBD2. The length of the CDR3 is 13 residues. V lost 7 bases to trimming and J lost 3 bases; unmatched junction nucleotides: 5. Germline loops: CDR1 MNHEY, CDR2 SVGAGI. CDR3 coding DNA: TGTGCCAGCACTATTGGGACTAGCTACGAGCAGTACTTC. Residues: CASTIGTSYEQYF.

J is TRBJ1-3 and V is TRBV5-1, with unresolved D. Looked up from germline, CDR1 is SGHRS and CDR2 is YFSETQ. CDR3 length: 14 residues. V was clipped by 3 bases and J by 3 bases, with 10 bases between them. In DNA, the CDR3 is TGCGCCAGCAGCTCGCAGACTGGTGGAAACACCATATATTTT. It specifies CASSSQTGGNTIYF.

The gene calls are TRBV3-1 (or the pseudogene TRBV3-2) and TRBJ1-6; 8 nucleotides match TRBD1. From germline, CDR1 is LGHDT and CDR2 YNNKEL (reference sequence). Germline trimming cut 4 bases from V and 9 bases from J; bases unmatched to any gene: 11. The CDR3 sequence is 16 residues long. The CDR3 spells CASSRSRGPGGSPLHF. CDR3 nucleotide sequence: TGTGCCAGCAGCCGGTCCAGGGGGCCGGGGGGTTCACCCCTCCACTTT.